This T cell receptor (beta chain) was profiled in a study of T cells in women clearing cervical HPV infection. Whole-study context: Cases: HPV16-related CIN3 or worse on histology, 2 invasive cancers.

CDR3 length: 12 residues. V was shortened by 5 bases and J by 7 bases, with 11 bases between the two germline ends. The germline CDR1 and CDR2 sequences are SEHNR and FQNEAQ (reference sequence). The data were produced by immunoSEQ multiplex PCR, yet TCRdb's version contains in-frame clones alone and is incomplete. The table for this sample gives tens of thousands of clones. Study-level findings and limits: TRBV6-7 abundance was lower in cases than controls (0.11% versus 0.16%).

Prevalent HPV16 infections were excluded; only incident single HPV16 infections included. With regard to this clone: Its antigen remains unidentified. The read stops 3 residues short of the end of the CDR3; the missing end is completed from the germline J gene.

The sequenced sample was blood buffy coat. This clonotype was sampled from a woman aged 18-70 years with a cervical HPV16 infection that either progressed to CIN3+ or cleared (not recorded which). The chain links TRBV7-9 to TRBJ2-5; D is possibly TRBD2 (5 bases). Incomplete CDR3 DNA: TGTGCCAGCAGCCAAGGAGAGGGGACC. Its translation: CASSQGEGT. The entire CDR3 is CASSQGEGTQYF.